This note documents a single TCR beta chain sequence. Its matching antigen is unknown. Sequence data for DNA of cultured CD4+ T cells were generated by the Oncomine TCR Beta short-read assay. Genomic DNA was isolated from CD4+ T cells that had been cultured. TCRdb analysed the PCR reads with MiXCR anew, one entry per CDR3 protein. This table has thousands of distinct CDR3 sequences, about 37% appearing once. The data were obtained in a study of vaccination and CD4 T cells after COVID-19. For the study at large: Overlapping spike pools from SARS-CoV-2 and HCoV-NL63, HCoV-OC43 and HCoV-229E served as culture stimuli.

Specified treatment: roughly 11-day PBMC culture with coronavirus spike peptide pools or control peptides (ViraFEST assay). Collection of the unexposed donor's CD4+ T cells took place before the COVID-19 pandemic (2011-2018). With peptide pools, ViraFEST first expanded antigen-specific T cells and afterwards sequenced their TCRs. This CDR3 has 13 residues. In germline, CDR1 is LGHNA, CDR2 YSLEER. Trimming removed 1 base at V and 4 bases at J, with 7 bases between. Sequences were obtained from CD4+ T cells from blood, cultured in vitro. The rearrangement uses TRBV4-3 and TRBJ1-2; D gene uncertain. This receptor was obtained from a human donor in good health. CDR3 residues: CASSQGYSYGYTF. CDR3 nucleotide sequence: TGCGCCAGCAGCCAAGGGTACAGCTATGGCTACACCTTC.